The 22 T cell receptor beta chains below were found in one sample sequenced in a study of blood T cells in healthy people across ages (dated by TCRdb to about 2015). Libraries were made using 5' RACE. Sequencing took place on an Illumina HiSeq 2500. A second PCR of about 7 to 12 cycles was performed with a sample-barcoded 5' primer and a J-beta primer mix. The public reads were reanalyzed by TCRdb: fastp trimming at Q25, MiXCR alignment, in-frame beta chains only. Each entry is one CDR3 protein sequence, shown with its most common DNA and genes. The table for this sample lists approximately 1.5 million distinct CDR3 sequences; approximately 43% of them were counted only once. In total, the top ten clones hold about 4.1% of the sample. Sequences were obtained from blood. These receptors were obtained from a woman between 18 and 29 years old in good health.

This clonotype was recorded a few times. The chain couples TRBV18 to TRBJ1-2, with a tentative D call TRBD1 (5 bases). The CDR3 runs 16 residues. Germline CDR1 is KGHSH and CDR2 is LQKENI. V lost 3 bases, J lost 5 bases, and 19 bases lay in between. The CDR3 region is CASSPSRDPTQYGYTF. CDR3 DNA sequence: TGTGCCAGCTCACCTTCCAGGGACCCCACTCAGTATGGCTACACCTTC.

V and J are TRBV5-1 and TRBJ2-3, with D perhaps TRBD2 (5 bases). The V end lost 6 bases, the J end lost 0 bases, and 17 bases lay between the germline ends. This CDR3 spans 16 amino acids. The germline V gene encodes CDR1 SGHRS and CDR2 YFSETQ. The CDR3 sequence is CASTSTTGFSTDTQYF. The CDR3 bases are TGCGCCAGCACCTCAACTACGGGGTTTAGCACAGATACGCAGTATTTT.

Here the CDR3 DNA reads TGTGCCAGCAGTGAGGGTACATTCCGTACCCAGTACTTC. It yields the protein CASSEGTFRTQYF. This chain joins TRBV2 and TRBJ2-5; D ambiguous. The CDR3 loop spans 13 amino acids. Trimming pared 3 bases from V and 8 bases from J, leaving 13 bases between. The germline CDR1 and CDR2 sequences are SNHLY and FYNNEI.

The rearrangement links TRBV5-1 to TRBJ1-2, with TRBD1 matching 7 bases. V gave up 0 bases and J gave up 1 base; unmatched junction bases: 9. The CDR3 runs to 17 residues. Germline-derived CDR1 and CDR2 are SGHRS and YFSETQ. CDR3 sequence reads: CASSLAPTGPFNYGYTF. CDR3 nucleotides: TGCGCCAGCAGCTTGGCGCCGACAGGGCCATTTAACTATGGCTACACCTTC.

The J gene is TRBJ2-3, the V gene TRBV4-2; D is perhaps TRBD2 (6 bases). V dropped 0 bases and J dropped 2 bases, with 12 bases sitting between them. Germline CDR1 and CDR2: LGHNA and YNFKEQ. The CDR3 sequence is 16 residues long. The DNA of the CDR3 is TGTGCCAGCAGCCAAGATATAGCGGAGATCACAGATACGCAGTATTTT. Translation gives CASSQDIAEITDTQYF.

J is TRBJ1-5 and V is TRBV3-1; D might be TRBD1 (5 bases). This CDR3 contains 16 residues. Trimming removed 0 bases from V and 5 bases from J, with 14 bases in between. The germline gives CDR1 LGHDT, CDR2 YNNKEL (reference sequence). The CDR3 region has the DNA TGTGCCAGCAGCCAAGATAGTCGGCAGGGCTATCAGCCCCAGCATTTT. This gives the protein CASSQDSRQGYQPQHF.

The V call is TRBV20-1, the J call TRBJ2-2; D call uncertain. This CDR3 has 14 residues. Trimming stripped 0 bases from V and 5 bases from J, with 10 bases between. The V gene's germline CDR1 is DFQATT and CDR2 SNEGSKA (reference sequence). The CDR3 reads CSARDTLRTGELFF. The CDR3, as DNA: TGCAGTGCTAGAGATACCTTGAGAACCGGGGAGCTGTTTTTT.

V usage is TRBV11-2 and J usage is TRBJ2-1, with 7 bases that match TRBD1. The CDR3 has 13 residues. J was trimmed by 14 bases and V by 0 bases; bases with no gene match: 7. CDR1 and CDR2 (germline): SGHAT, FQNNGV. CDR3 amino acids: CASSLDRGQLEFF. In DNA form, the CDR3 reads TGTGCCAGCAGCTTAGACCGGGGACAGTTGGAGTTCTTC.

This chain links TRBV11-1 with TRBJ2-7, with a tentative D call TRBD1 (5 bases). Deletions cut 6 bases from V and 3 bases from J, with 24 bases between. The CDR3 length is 17 residues. Germline V gives CDR1 SGHAT, CDR2 FQDESV (reference sequence). This CDR3 is CASSWAAGRTRDYEQYF. CDR3 bases: TGTGCCAGCAGTTGGGCGGCAGGTCGAACCAGGGACTACGAGCAGTACTTC.

The CDR3 DNA reads TGTGCCAGCAGCCAAGTAGCGGGGGATACCTACAATGAGCAGTTCTTC. Translation gives CASSQVAGDTYNEQFF. The chain joins TRBV4-2 to TRBJ2-1; 9 bases map to TRBD2. Germline assignment: CDR1 LGHNA and CDR2 YNFKEQ. This CDR3 has 16 amino acids. The V and J ends lost 1 base and 2 bases, in that order; junction bases with no gene match: 3.

This clonotype was recorded at least ten times. The chain is built from TRBV2 and TRBJ2-7; 8 bases are a match to TRBD1. V shed 7 bases, J shed 0 bases, and the junction held 8 bases outside the gene matches. The CDR3 loop spans 15 amino acids. Per germline, CDR1 SNHLY and CDR2 FYNNEI. CDR3 coding DNA: TGTGCCAGCACAGGACAGGGTCCGAGCTCCTACGAGCAGTACTTC. As protein: CASTGQGPSSYEQYF.

The CDR3 spells CASSLAAVRGGYTF. In DNA form, the CDR3 reads TGCGCCAGCAGCTTGGCCGCCGTCAGGGGTGGCTACACCTTC. The chain links TRBV5-1 to TRBJ1-2; possible D gene TRBD1, 6 bases. Looked up from germline, CDR1 is SGHRS and CDR2 is YFSETQ. The CDR3 covers 14 residues. Trimming took off 0 bases at V and 7 bases at J, with 13 bases between the two ends. Based on the CDR3 plus reference TRBV5-1 and TRBJ1-2, the full variable domain is KAGVTQTPRYLIKTRGQQVTLSCSPISGHRSVSWYQQTPGQGLQFLFEYFSETQRNKGNFPGRFSGRQFSNSRSEMNVSTLELGDSALYLCASSLAAVRGGYTFGSGTRLTVV.

V usage is TRBV12-3 or TRBV12-4 and J usage is TRBJ2-5, with D perhaps TRBD1 (6 bases). The J call is in doubt because the DNA end fits TRBJ2-7 better. The CDR3 totals 15 residues. CDR3: CASRPNQGSRREQYF. The CDR3, as DNA: TGTGCCAGCAGACCTAATCAGGGGAGTCGTCGCGAGCAGTACTTC.

The chain recombines TRBV10-3 with TRBJ1-1, with D perhaps matching TRBD1 (5 bases). Germline V gene sequence: CDR1 ENHRY, CDR2 SYGVKD. The CDR3 extends over 14 amino acids. The V end was cut by 6 bases, the J end by 0 bases, with 11 bases between. The CDR3 coding sequence is TGTGCCATCAGGGACGGGGGACTGAACACTGAAGCTTTCTTT. It codes for CAIRDGGLNTEAFF.

This chain connects TRBV14 to TRBJ2-7; D perhaps matches TRBD2 (6 bases). V dropped 3 bases and J dropped 7 bases, with 22 bases sitting between them. Per germline, CDR1 SGHDN and CDR2 FVKESK. The CDR3 contains 16 residues. The CDR3, as DNA: TGTGCCAGCAGCCACCCCTCTAGCGCCCTACGCAATGAGCAGTACTTC. Encoded protein: CASSHPSSALRNEQYF.

A few counts support this clonotype. The chain recombines TRBV6-6 with TRBJ2-3; D is ambiguous. The CDR3 loop spans 14 amino acids. V lost 6 bases to trimming and J lost 1 base, with 11 bases between them. Germline CDR1 reads MNHNY; CDR2 reads SVGAGI (reference sequence). The CDR3 DNA reads TGTGCCAGCAGCTCGATTTTAGGCACAGATACGCAGTATTTT. Its translation is CASSSILGTDTQYF.

This clonotype has just one count. This may arise from a read error, as a much more abundant clone is one base away. The V and J genes are TRBV7-9 and TRBJ1-5; TRBD1 agrees at 7 bases. The germline V gene encodes CDR1 SEHNR and CDR2 FQNEAQ (reference sequence). This CDR3 contains 15 residues. Trimming cost V 5 bases and J 2 bases; bases outside gene matches: 6. The CDR3 coding sequence is TGTGCCAGCAGCCAAACAGGGGTGGGCAATCAGCCCCAGCATTTT. Residues: CASSQTGVGNQPQHF.

About this clonotype: The germline gene is not matched at one end of the junction; a read error may be the cause. The chain recombines TRBV9 with TRBJ1-4; D gene unclear. Germline lookup yields CDR1 SGDLS and CDR2 YYNGEE. CDR3 length: 14 amino acids. CDR3 coding DNA: TGTGCAAGCAGCGTGACCGGGGTTGGCGAAAAACTGTTTTTT. Translating gives CASSVTGVGEKLFF.

The chain is built from TRBV2 and TRBJ2-7, with D perhaps assigned TRBD1 or TRBD2 (5 bases each). CDR1 is SNHLY and CDR2 is FYNNEI in the germline V gene. CDR3 size: 13 residues. V lost 7 bases, J lost 5 bases, and 15 bases lay in between. DNA for the CDR3: TGTGCCAGCATCCGGGGCAGGGTCAACGAGCAGTACTTC. Residues: CASIRGRVNEQYF.

V is TRBV20-1 and J is TRBJ2-3; the D is unclear. Germline lookup yields CDR1 DFQATT and CDR2 SNEGSKA (reference sequence). V lost 0 bases and J 2 bases, leaving 6 bases between the germline ends. CDR3 length equals 13 residues. CDR3 protein: CSAREPVTDTQYF. The DNA for the CDR3 is TGCAGTGCTAGAGAGCCAGTCACAGATACGCAGTATTTT.

The rearrangement links TRBV7-2 to TRBJ2-2; TRBD1 or TRBD2 may be the D gene (5 bases each). The CDR3 totals 16 residues. Germline lookup yields CDR1 SGHTA and CDR2 FQGNSA. Between the trimmed V and J ends, which lost 5 bases and 4 bases, there was a span of 17 bases. The CDR3 region has the DNA TGTGCCAGCAGCCTACACTCCGGGACCAGCACCGGGGAGCTGTTTTTT. Protein product: CASSLHSGTSTGELFF.

V gene TRBV11-2 combines with J gene TRBJ1-1; D is uncertain. Trimming pared 4 bases from V and 4 bases from J, leaving 16 bases between. Germline CDR1 SGHAT, CDR2 FQNNGV. There are 15 residues in the CDR3. CDR3 in amino acids: CASSSGSGLGTEAFF. The CDR3 bases are TGTGCCAGCAGCTCGGGTAGTGGGTTGGGCACTGAAGCTTTCTTT. The whole variable domain, remainder taken from reference TRBV11-2 and TRBJ1-1, is EAGVAQSPRYKIIEKRQSVAFWCNPISGHATLYWYQQILGQGPKLLIQFQNNGVVDDSQLPKDRFSAERLKGVDSTLKIQPAKLEDSAVYLCASSSGSGLGTEAFFGQGTRLTVV.